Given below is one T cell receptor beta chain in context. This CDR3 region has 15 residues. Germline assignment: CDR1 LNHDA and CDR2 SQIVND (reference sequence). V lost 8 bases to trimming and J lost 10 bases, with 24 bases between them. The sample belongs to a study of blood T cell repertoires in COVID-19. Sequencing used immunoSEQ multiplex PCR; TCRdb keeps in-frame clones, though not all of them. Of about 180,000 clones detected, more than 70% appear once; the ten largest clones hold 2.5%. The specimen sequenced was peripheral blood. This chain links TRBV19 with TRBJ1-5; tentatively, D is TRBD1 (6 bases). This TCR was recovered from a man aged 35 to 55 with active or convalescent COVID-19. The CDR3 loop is CASQTTGGPREPQHF. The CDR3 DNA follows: TGTGCCAGTCAAACTACGGGGGGGCCTCGGGAACCCCAGCATTTT.